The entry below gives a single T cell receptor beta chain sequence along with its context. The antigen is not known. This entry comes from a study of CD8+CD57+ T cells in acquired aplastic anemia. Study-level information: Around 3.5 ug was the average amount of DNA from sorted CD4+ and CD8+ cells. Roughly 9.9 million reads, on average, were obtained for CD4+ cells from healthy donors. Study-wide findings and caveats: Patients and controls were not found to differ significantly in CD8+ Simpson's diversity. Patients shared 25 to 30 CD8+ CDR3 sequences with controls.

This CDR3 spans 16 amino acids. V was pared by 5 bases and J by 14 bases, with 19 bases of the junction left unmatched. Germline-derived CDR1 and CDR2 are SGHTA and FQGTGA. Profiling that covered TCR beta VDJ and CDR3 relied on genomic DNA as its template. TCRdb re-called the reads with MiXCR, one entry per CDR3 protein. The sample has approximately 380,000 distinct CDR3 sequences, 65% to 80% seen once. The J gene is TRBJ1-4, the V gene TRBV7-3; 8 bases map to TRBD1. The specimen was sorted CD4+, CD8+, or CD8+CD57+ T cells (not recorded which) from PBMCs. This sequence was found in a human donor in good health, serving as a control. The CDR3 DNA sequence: TGTGCCAGCAGCGGGGTCGGGACAGGTTGGGCTGAGCAGCTGTTTTTT. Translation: CASSGVGTGWAEQLFF.